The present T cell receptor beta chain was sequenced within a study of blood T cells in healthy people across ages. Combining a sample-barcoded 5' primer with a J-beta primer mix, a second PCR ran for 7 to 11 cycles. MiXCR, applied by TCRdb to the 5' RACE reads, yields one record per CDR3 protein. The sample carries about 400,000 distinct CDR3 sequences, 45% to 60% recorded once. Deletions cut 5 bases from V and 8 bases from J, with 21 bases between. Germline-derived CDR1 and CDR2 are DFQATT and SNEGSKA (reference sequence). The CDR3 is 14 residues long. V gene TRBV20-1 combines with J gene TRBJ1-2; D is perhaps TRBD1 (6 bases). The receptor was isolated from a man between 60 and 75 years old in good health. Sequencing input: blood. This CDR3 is CSAGTPAAGVGYTF. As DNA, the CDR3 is TGCAGTGCTGGGACCCCCGCGGCAGGGGTAGGCTACACCTTC.